Given below is one T cell receptor (beta chain) in context. TEMRA cells were FACS-enriched, unlike CD8+ and CD4+ T cells, which were negatively isolated. This sample is drawn from a study of CD8 T cells in Susac syndrome. RNA amounts of about 0.5 to 1 ug underwent reverse transcription with random hexamers. One entry per CDR3 protein, called by TCRdb with MiXCR from the immunoSEQ multiplex PCR reads. The data contain over 80,000 distinct CDR3 sequences, 85% to 95% of them singletons. Deletions cut 2 bases from V and 7 bases from J, with 6 bases between. CDR1 and CDR2 from the germline V gene are SQVTM and ANQGSEA. This CDR3 has 11 residues.

The sequencing input was CD8+ T cells from PBMCs. This sequence joins TRBV29-1 and TRBJ2-1; D is unresolved. The TCR sequence derives from a human donor in good health. The CDR3 sequence is CSVESRNEQFF. CDR3 bases: TGCAGCGTTGAATCAAGGAATGAGCAGTTCTTC.